The 12 T cell receptor beta chains below all came from one sample that was sequenced in a study of control samples from healthy donors and cancer patients. Generated by immunoSEQ multiplex PCR, the TCRdb table keeps only in-frame clones and is missing some. Among some 250,000 clones listed, about 80% were seen once. Sequenced material: PBMCs. Every receptor here comes from a woman aged 60-75 years with lung cancer.

The genes are TRBV6-5 and TRBJ1-2; TRBD1 might be the D (5 bases). This CDR3 spans 16 amino acids. Germline V gene sequence: CDR1 MNHEY, CDR2 SVGAGI. Trimming pared 0 bases from V and 8 bases from J, leaving 19 bases between. The CDR3 coding sequence is TGTGCCAGCAGTTACTCAATCGGCGGGGGATCGGGCGGCTACACCTTC. Amino acid sequence: CASSYSIGGGSGGYTF.

The V gene is TRBV28, the J gene TRBJ1-4; perhaps TRBD1 as D (6 bases). The CDR3 consists of 14 residues. Looked up from germline, CDR1 is MDHEN and CDR2 is SYDVKM. The ends were cut back, 6 bases at V and 7 bases at J, with 15 bases in the middle. CDR3 sequence reads: CASRLQGIGEKLFF. The CDR3 DNA reads TGTGCCAGCAGGTTACAGGGAATCGGTGAAAAACTGTTTTTT.

The CDR3 coding sequence is TGTGCCAGCTCACCTCGGCTAGCGGGACTCACCGGGGAGCTGTTTTTT. Translation: CASSPRLAGLTGELFF. The gene calls are TRBV18 and TRBJ2-2; 9 bases are shared with TRBD2. Germline V gene lookup returns CDR1 KGHSH and CDR2 LQKENI. With 3 bases clipped from V and 4 bases from J, the junction kept 6 bases outside the gene matches. The length of the CDR3 is 16 residues. Supplemented by reference TRBV18 and TRBJ2-2, the full variable domain reads NAGVMQNPRHLVRRRGQEARLRCSPMKGHSHVYWYRQLPEEGLKFMVYLQKENIIDESGMPKERFSAEFPKEGPSILRIQQVVRGDSAAYFCASSPRLAGLTGELFFGEGSRLTVL.

About this clone: Other nucleotide sequences in the sample specify the same CDR3. The V call is TRBV28, the J call TRBJ2-7, with D perhaps given as TRBD1 or TRBD2 (5 bases each). The CDR3 loop spans 13 amino acids. Per germline, CDR1 MDHEN and CDR2 SYDVKM. Trimming pared 3 bases from V and 2 bases from J, leaving 8 bases between. The CDR3 sequence: CASSLLGPYEQYF. CDR3 nucleotide sequence: TGTGCCAGCAGTTTGTTGGGACCCTACGAGCAGTACTTC. Full variable domain (outside the CDR3, taken from reference TRBV28 and TRBJ2-7): DVKVTQSSRYLVKRTGEKVFLECVQDMDHENMFWYRQDPGLGLRLIYFSYDVKMKEKGDIPEGYSVSREKKERFSLILESASTNQTSMYLCASSLLGPYEQYFGPGTRLTVT.

The chain employs TRBV18 and TRBJ2-3, with TRBD1 identical over 7 bases. V lost 1 base, J lost 3 bases, and 1 base stayed unmatched. The CDR3 is 14 amino acids. Germline-derived CDR1 and CDR2 are KGHSH and LQKENI. DNA of the CDR3: TGTGCCAGCTCACCACGACAGGGAACAGATACGCAGTATTTT. Translating it yields CASSPRQGTDTQYF. Full variable domain (missing parts from reference TRBV18 and TRBJ2-3): NAGVMQNPRHLVRRRGQEARLRCSPMKGHSHVYWYRQLPEEGLKFMVYLQKENIIDESGMPKERFSAEFPKEGPSILRIQQVVRGDSAAYFCASSPRQGTDTQYFGPGTRLTVL.

The chain has TRBV11-2 and TRBJ1-1; D might be TRBD1 (5 bases). Germline V CDR1 and CDR2: SGHAT, FQNNGV. The CDR3 contains 15 residues. V lost 4 bases, J lost 3 bases, and 15 bases lay in between. The CDR3 region is CASSSVAGSDTEAFF. CDR3 coding DNA: TGTGCCAGCAGCTCCGTGGCAGGGTCGGACACTGAAGCTTTCTTT.

V usage is TRBV27 and J usage is TRBJ1-1, with D possibly matching TRBD1 (6 bases). V lost 2 bases and J 5 bases, leaving 12 bases between the germline ends. CDR1 and CDR2 (germline): MNHEY, SMNVEV (reference sequence). The CDR3 covers 14 residues. CDR3 residues: CASSLSQGSTEAFF. In DNA form, the CDR3 reads TGTGCCAGCAGTTTAAGCCAGGGGAGTACTGAAGCTTTCTTT.

This clone was counted only a few times. V gene TRBV21-1 combines with J gene TRBJ1-3; the D call of TRBD1 is as the table states it, not checked on the DNA. TRBV21-1 is recorded as a pseudogene. This CDR3 is 16 amino acids long. The CDR3 here is CASSKETQGTGNTIYF. The CDR3 region has the DNA TGTGCCAGCAGCAAGGAGACCCAGGGGACTGGAAACACCATATATTTT.

This clone was observed a handful of times. The genes are TRBV24-1 and TRBJ2-1; tentatively, D is TRBD1 or TRBD2 (5 bases each). CDR1 KGHDR and CDR2 SFDVKD come from the germline V gene. The V end was cut by 5 bases, the J end by 5 bases, with 21 bases between. The CDR3 is made up of 17 amino acids. CDR3 in DNA: TGTGCCACCAGTGGATCCCTGGGACGGCGATTCGACAATGAGCAGTTCTTC. It codes for CATSGSLGRRFDNEQFF.

This clone has just a few counts. The chain joins TRBV12-3 or TRBV12-4 to TRBJ1-4; D is unclear. The CDR3 sequence is 13 residues long. Trimming took 1 base from V and 2 from J, leaving 2 bases between them. CDR3 loop: CASSLGTNEKLFF. CDR3 DNA: TGTGCCAGCAGTTTAGGCACTAATGAAAAACTGTTTTTT.

As to this clone: The same CDR3 is also encoded by other DNA sequences in this sample. The rearrangement joins TRBV5-1 to TRBJ2-1, with 8 bases matching TRBD1. V gave up 0 bases and J gave up 10 bases; unmatched junction bases: 3. The CDR3 covers 13 residues. Per germline, CDR1 SGHRS and CDR2 YFSETQ. Here the CDR3 DNA reads TGCGCCAGCAGCTTGGGACAGGGGCTCGAGCAGTTCTTC. Translated: CASSLGQGLEQFF. Full variable domain (missing parts from reference TRBV5-1 and TRBJ2-1): KAGVTQTPRYLIKTRGQQVTLSCSPISGHRSVSWYQQTPGQGLQFLFEYFSETQRNKGNFPGRFSGRQFSNSRSEMNVSTLELGDSALYLCASSLGQGLEQFFGPGTRLTVL.

For the CDR3, the DNA is TGTGCCAGCTCCTTCCAGGGTGGGAATCAGCCCCAGCATTTT. Protein: CASSFQGGNQPQHF. V is TRBV21-1 and J is TRBJ1-5; the table calls TRBD1, which could not be checked here. TRBV21-1 is deemed a pseudogene. The CDR3 sequence is 14 residues long.